The 4 T cell receptor beta chains below come from one sample, sequenced in a study of T-cell reconstitution after alpha-beta-depleted transplantation in children. A TCRbeta library incorporating unique molecular identifiers was prepared. TCRdb reprocessed the PCR reads via MiXCR and lists one record per CDR3 protein. The sample contains around 530,000 distinct CDR3 sequences, approximately 29% of which appear only once. Specimen: PBMCs from the stem cell graft donor, collected from the stem cell graft. Receptors originate from a human donor who donated a stem cell graft to a child with aplastic anemia.

This clonotype was seen more than once but under ten times. The chain has TRBV12-3 or TRBV12-4 and TRBJ2-7; possible D gene TRBD2, 6 bases. The CDR3 is made up of 12 amino acids. V was shortened by 0 bases and J by 6 bases, with 6 bases between the two germline ends. CDR3 bases: TGTGCCAGCAGTTTAGCCGGGGGCGAGCAGTACGTC. It specifies CASSLAGGEQYV.

This clonotype has more than one count but fewer than ten. The chain is built from TRBV30 and TRBJ1-1; tentative D call: TRBD1 (5 bases). The CDR3 runs 12 residues. Trimming removed 5 bases at V and 4 bases at J, with 11 bases between. Germline V gene data show CDR1 as GTSNPN and CDR2 as SVGIG (reference sequence). The CDR3 coding sequence is TGTGCCTGGGGTCCCGGGGGCACTGAAGCTTTCTTT. Protein product: CAWGPGGTEAFF.

The DNA for the CDR3 is TGTGCCAGCAGCTTAAGCCTAGCGGGAGTCTCCGGGGAGCTGTTTTTT. Protein product: CASSLSLAGVSGELFF. V and J are TRBV7-2 and TRBJ2-2, with TRBD2 matching over 10 bases. CDR1 and CDR2 (germline): SGHTA, FQGNSA. The CDR3 consists of 16 residues. The V and J ends lost 2 bases and 6 bases, in that order; junction bases with no gene match: 6.

This clonotype was seen more than once but under ten times. The V and J genes are TRBV19 and TRBJ2-7; TRBD2 agrees at 7 bases. V gave up 3 bases and J gave up 1 base; unmatched junction bases: 6. The CDR3 length is 15 residues. CDR1 is LNHDA, CDR2 SQIVND, per germline (reference sequence). This chain's CDR3 is CASSIELADSYEQYF. In DNA form, the CDR3 reads TGTGCCAGTAGTATCGAGCTAGCGGATTCCTACGAGCAGTACTTC.